Below, one TCR beta chain is given with its context. The antigen remains undetermined. The data were taken from a study of shared clonotypes between healthy human individuals. Germline V gene data show CDR1 as MGHDK and CDR2 as SYGVNS. This CDR3 has 12 residues. Trimming shortened V by 8 bases and J by 4 bases, and 8 bases separated the two germline ends. An even split of each subset's genomic DNA across several immunoSEQ plates was performed. Here immunoSEQ multiplex PCR was the method, and the copy in TCRdb shows in-frame clones only, minus some. The sample comprises a few million clones, approximately 95% of which are singletons, and under 0.45% rests with the top ten. General observations from the study: About 5% of naive CD4 clonotypes were common to a handful of donors.

The sequenced material came from naive CD4+ T cells from PBMCs. The subset denotes: CD45RA+ positively selected. This rearrangement joins TRBV25-1 to TRBJ2-2; the D is unclear. This TCR was sampled from a man younger than 35 in good health. Some clones in this sample may be carry-over from other donors' samples. The CDR3 sequence: CASLSATGELFF. The CDR3 DNA follows: TGTGCCAGCCTTTCTGCCACCGGGGAGCTGTTTTTT.